These 27 T cell receptor beta chains share one sample of origin, sequenced in a study of radiation and T cells in renal cell carcinoma (dated by TCRdb to 2020 to 2021). To prepare the library, the immunoSEQ multiplex PCR assay was applied. What TCRdb holds here is the immuneACCESS table cut down to in-frame rearrangements. Part of the clones is not present; checked against another copy, under half of the missing clones reflect an unresolved V gene, and the others are unexplained. Present in this sample are 150,000 to 200,000 clones, 88% of which were seen just once. The biggest ten clones account for about 10% of the sample. This sample's time point label indicates: blood 4 weeks post-SBRT, at nephrectomy. Taken with the paper, the label for treatment or condition translates to: 15 Gy SBRT to primary tumor, nephrectomy 4 weeks later. Source: blood, taken from a patient whose treatment included radiotherapy and nephrectomy. Receptors originate from a woman aged 45-60 years with renal cell carcinoma.

This clone was detected a few times. The CDR3 region has the DNA TGTGCCAGTAGTACCGGAGTGGTGCTCCCCTACGAGCAGTACTTC. Its translation is CASSTGVVLPYEQYF. The V and J genes are TRBV19 and TRBJ2-7, with D hard to call. Trimming removed 4 bases at V and 2 bases at J, with 15 bases between. The length of the CDR3 is 15 residues. Germline values: CDR1 LNHDA, CDR2 SQIVND (reference sequence).

The chain recombines TRBV6-6 with TRBJ1-5; D remains unclear. Germline V gene data show CDR1 as MNHNY and CDR2 as SVGAGI (reference sequence). V was clipped by 0 bases and J by 0 bases, with 6 bases between them. There are 15 residues in the CDR3. The CDR3 bases are TGTGCCAGCAGTTACTCGCGCAATAGCAATCAGCCCCAGCATTTT. Amino acids: CASSYSRNSNQPQHF.

This clone has only one observation. V usage is TRBV10-1 and J usage is TRBJ1-1, with D unclear. The CDR3 is made up of 15 amino acids. Trimming took off 7 bases at V and 2 bases at J, with 17 bases between the two ends. Per germline, CDR1 WNHNN and CDR2 SYGVQD (reference sequence). The CDR3 DNA sequence: TGCGCCAGCACTTACGGTCCGACGCTCAACACTGAAGCTTTCTTT. Its translation is CASTYGPTLNTEAFF.

V is TRBV7-6 and J is TRBJ2-2; unclear D gene. V was pared by 4 bases and J by 3 bases, with 3 bases between. This CDR3 region has 12 residues. Germline V gene lookup returns CDR1 SGHVS and CDR2 FNYEAQ. The chain's CDR3 is CASSSYTGELFF. In DNA form, the CDR3 reads TGTGCCAGCAGCTCCTACACCGGGGAGCTGTTTTTT.

The rearrangement links TRBV5-8 to TRBJ2-5; 8 nucleotides match TRBD1. Trimming at V came to 4 bases and at J to 5 bases, leaving 7 bases not matched to a gene. This CDR3 has 14 residues. CDR1 is SGHTS and CDR2 is YDEGEE in the germline V gene. CDR3 loop: CASSMTGARETQYF. The CDR3 DNA reads TGTGCCAGCAGCATGACAGGGGCCCGGGAGACCCAGTACTTC.

V gene TRBV5-1 combines with J gene TRBJ1-2; 10 bases align to TRBD1. Looked up from germline, CDR1 is SGHRS and CDR2 is YFSETQ. The V segment lost 2 bases and the J segment 2 bases; nucleotides outside the gene matches: 9. This CDR3 has 17 residues. The CDR3 sequence: CASSFLPTGQGNYGYTF. CDR3 bases: TGCGCCAGCAGCTTTCTTCCAACGGGACAGGGGAACTATGGCTACACCTTC.

The V and J genes are TRBV19 and TRBJ2-2, with 16 nucleotides matching TRBD2. The CDR3 consists of 19 residues. The V gene's germline CDR1 is LNHDA and CDR2 SQIVND (reference sequence). V was clipped by 7 bases and J by 4 bases; unmatched bases: 12. CDR3 residues: CASKSRGLAGGSGTGELFF. CDR3 nucleotide sequence: TGTGCCAGTAAATCCCGGGGACTAGCGGGGGGGTCCGGCACCGGGGAGCTGTTTTTT.

This chain connects TRBV6-6 to TRBJ2-5; D tentatively fits TRBD1 or TRBD2 (6 bases each). Germline CDR1 and CDR2: MNHNY and SVGAGI (reference sequence). Trimming took off 0 bases at V and 4 bases at J, with 12 bases between the two ends. The CDR3 length is 15 residues. The CDR3 spells CASSYSAGGRETQYF. The DNA of the CDR3 is TGTGCCAGCAGTTACTCGGCTGGGGGGCGAGAGACCCAGTACTTC.

The rearrangement joins TRBV6-1 to TRBJ1-1, with D perhaps matching TRBD1 (5 bases). This CDR3 has 14 residues. Trimming shortened V by 7 bases and J by 1 base, and 13 bases separated the two germline ends. Per germline, CDR1 MNHNS and CDR2 SASEGT. In nucleotides, the CDR3 is TGTGCCAGCACGATCGGGACGGAGAACACTGAAGCTTTCTTT. It codes for CASTIGTENTEAFF.

The V and J genes are TRBV5-1 and TRBJ2-1; perhaps TRBD1 as D (5 bases). The CDR3 spans 14 residues. With 4 bases removed from V and 2 bases from J, the gap between germline ends came to 10 bases. Germline assignment: CDR1 SGHRS and CDR2 YFSETQ. The CDR3 DNA is TGCGCCAGCAGCATGACAGACCCCTACAATGAGCAGTTCTTC. Protein: CASSMTDPYNEQFF.

The V and J genes are TRBV5-1 and TRBJ1-2; 8 nucleotides line up with TRBD1. V lost 5 bases, J lost 6 bases, and 6 bases stayed unmatched. The CDR3 length is 13 residues. CDR1 SGHRS and CDR2 YFSETQ come from the germline V gene. This chain's CDR3 is CASSFQGADGYTF. The CDR3 DNA reads as TGCGCCAGCAGTTTCCAGGGGGCCGATGGCTACACCTTC.

J is TRBJ1-1 and V is TRBV19; no clear D gene. Trimming cost V 3 bases and J 1 base, with 6 bases left between them. The length of the CDR3 is 13 residues. CDR1 and CDR2 from the germline V gene are LNHDA and SQIVND (reference sequence). This chain's CDR3 is CASSIGENTEAFF. CDR3 coding DNA: TGTGCCAGTAGTATTGGAGAGAACACTGAAGCTTTCTTT.

V usage is TRBV19 and J usage is TRBJ1-1; D may be TRBD1 (5 bases). Trimming left V 5 bases short and J 4 bases short, with 11 bases between. This CDR3 spans 13 amino acids. From germline, CDR1 is LNHDA and CDR2 SQIVND (reference sequence). The CDR3 DNA follows: TGTGCCAGTAGTCAGGGCTCCGCCACTGAAGCTTTCTTT. Translated, it gives CASSQGSATEAFF.

This chain connects TRBV6-1 to TRBJ1-2; possible D gene TRBD1, 6 bases. Trimming left V 6 bases short and J 5 bases short, with 16 bases between. The germline V gene has CDR1 MNHNS and CDR2 SASEGT. This CDR3 contains 14 residues. CDR3 bases: TGTGCCAGCAGAGATGGGGCAGGGGTTTATGGCTACACCTTC. Amino acid sequence: CASRDGAGVYGYTF.

V usage is TRBV7-8 and J usage is TRBJ1-4, with D possibly TRBD1 on 6 matching bases. The CDR3 sequence is 14 residues long. Germline CDR1 reads SGHVS; CDR2 reads FQNEAQ. V was shortened by 1 base and J by 8 bases, with 11 bases between the two germline ends. CDR3: CASSLGGRGEKLFF. As DNA, the CDR3 is TGTGCCAGCAGCTTAGGGGGCAGGGGCGAAAAACTGTTTTTT.

J is TRBJ2-7 and V is TRBV13, with 7 bases matching TRBD1. Germline V gene data show CDR1 as PRHDT and CDR2 as FYEKMQ (reference sequence). V lost 5 bases to trimming and J lost 0 bases; unmatched junction nucleotides: 4. This CDR3 spans 14 amino acids. As DNA, the CDR3 is TGTGCCAGCAGCCCCCGGGACAGCTCCTACGAGCAGTACTTC. This gives the protein CASSPRDSSYEQYF.

This chain uses TRBV6-6 with TRBJ1-2, with TRBD1 as a possible D gene (5 bases). V gave up 6 bases and J gave up 4 bases, with 6 bases separating them. Per germline, CDR1 MNHNY and CDR2 SVGAGI (reference sequence). The CDR3 is made up of 11 amino acids. The CDR3 here is CASRGLYGYTF. Written as DNA, the CDR3 is TGTGCCAGCAGGGGGCTCTATGGCTACACCTTC.

DNA for the CDR3: TGTGCCAGCAGCTTAGGGGCCGGGGGCAGAGGACAGCCCCAGCATTTT. Its translation: CASSLGAGGRGQPQHF. The chain recombines TRBV7-2 with TRBJ1-5; D perhaps matches TRBD1 (6 bases). Germline V gives CDR1 SGHTA, CDR2 FQGNSA. The CDR3 runs to 16 residues. The V end lost 1 base, the J end lost 7 bases, and 17 bases lay between the germline ends.

This chain links TRBV18 with TRBJ2-5; no definite D call. Trimming took off 3 bases at V and 9 bases at J, with 17 bases between the two ends. Germline-derived CDR1 and CDR2 are KGHSH and LQKENI. The CDR3 sequence is 14 residues long. CDR3 DNA: TGTGCCAGCTCACCGCCCGACACCTCCTGGTCCCAGTACTTC. This translates into CASSPPDTSWSQYF.

The DNA for the CDR3 is TGTGCCAGCAGCTTTGGCTCCCCCTACGAGCAGTACTTC. The encoded protein is CASSFGSPYEQYF. The chain recombines TRBV5-6 with TRBJ2-7; D gene unclear. The germline V gene encodes CDR1 SGHDT and CDR2 YYEEEE. V dropped 2 bases and J dropped 2 bases, with 8 bases sitting between them. The CDR3 covers 13 residues. The entire variable domain, with the rest obtained from reference TRBV5-6 and TRBJ2-7, is as follows: DAGVTQSPTHLIKTRGQQVTLRCSPKSGHDTVSWYQQALGQGPQFIFQYYEEEERQRGNFPDRFSGHQFPNYSSELNVNALLLGDSALYLCASSFGSPYEQYFGPGTRLTVT.

In its sample, this clone was seen once. The chain employs TRBV7-9 and TRBJ2-5; the D is unclear. CDR3 length: 16 residues. CDR1 and CDR2 from the germline V gene are SEHNR and FQNEAQ (reference sequence). V was clipped by 4 bases and J by 4 bases, with 19 bases between them. CDR3 nucleotide sequence: TGTGCCAGCAGCTGGGTATTGGGGAATTTTGGAGAGACCCAGTACTTC. Amino acid sequence: CASSWVLGNFGETQYF.

The J gene is TRBJ2-2, the V gene TRBV5-1; D remains unclear. CDR3 size: 14 residues. The germline V and J ends were trimmed by 1 base and 9 bases, with 13 bases remaining between them. CDR1 is SGHRS, CDR2 YFSETQ, per germline. Here the CDR3 DNA reads TGCGCCAGCAGCTTGCGGCCTCTGCCACGGGAGCTGTTTTTT. As protein: CASSLRPLPRELFF.

The rearrangement links TRBV6-5 to TRBJ1-2; TRBD1 is a possible D gene (6 bases). CDR3 length equals 16 residues. V lost 0 bases, J lost 3 bases, and 14 bases lay in between. The germline V gene has CDR1 MNHEY and CDR2 SVGAGI. CDR3 DNA sequence: TGTGCCAGCAGTTACTCGTTGGGGGCAATTGACTATGGCTACACCTTC. This codes for CASSYSLGAIDYGYTF.

Note on this clone: A read error may account for a junction end that differs from germline. This chain joins TRBV20-1 and TRBJ1-2; D ambiguous. This CDR3 region has 11 residues. Per the germline V gene, CDR1 is DFQATT and CDR2 is SNEGSKA (reference sequence). The CDR3 protein is CSARDEGPDLF. In DNA, the CDR3 is TGCAGTGCTAGAGATGAGGGTCCGGATCTATTC.

J is TRBJ2-7 and V is TRBV5-6; D is unclear. The length of the CDR3 is 12 residues. Trimming left V 4 bases short and J 3 bases short, with 8 bases between. Germline V gene lookup returns CDR1 SGHDT and CDR2 YYEEEE. The CDR3, as DNA: TGTGCCAGCAGCCTGGGCAACTACGAGCAGTACTTC. Its translation: CASSLGNYEQYF.

The chain joins TRBV7-2 to TRBJ2-2, with D perhaps matching TRBD2 (6 bases). Germline CDR1 reads SGHTA; CDR2 reads FQGNSA. V was trimmed by 5 bases and J by 1 base, leaving 8 bases between them. The CDR3 contains 14 residues. The CDR3 DNA reads TGTGCCAGCAGCCACGGGAGGAACACCGGGGAGCTGTTTTTT. This sequence encodes CASSHGRNTGELFF.

The chain carries TRBV7-9 and TRBJ1-5; TRBD1 is a possible D gene (6 bases). Trimming pared 5 bases from V and 4 bases from J, leaving 15 bases between. Germline CDR1 and CDR2: SEHNR and FQNEAQ (reference sequence). This CDR3 region has 15 residues. CDR3 nucleotide sequence: TGTGCCAGCAGCCAAGGTTGGGGGCAAAATCAGCCCCAGCATTTT. Translated, it gives CASSQGWGQNQPQHF.